The clone carrying this TCR beta chain appeared once. Other DNA sequences from this sample encode an identical CDR3 as well. The record originates from a study of shared clonotypes between healthy human individuals. CDR1 and CDR2 (germline): KGHSH, LQKENI. V lost 0 bases, J lost 8 bases, and 8 bases lay in between. The CDR3 has 13 residues. Sequencing used immunoSEQ multiplex PCR; TCRdb keeps in-frame clones, though not all of them. The table lists hundreds of thousands of clones, approximately 71% of them singletons. Sequencing was done on a sample of PBMCs. This TCR was recovered from a woman between 35 and 50 years old in good health. Some clones in this sample may be carry-over from other donors' samples. This rearrangement joins TRBV18 to TRBJ2-1, with D perhaps being TRBD1 or TRBD2 (6 bases each). The CDR3 DNA reads as TGTGCCAGCTCACCACCCGGGGGCGATGAGCAGTTCTTC. Translating it yields CASSPPGGDEQFF.